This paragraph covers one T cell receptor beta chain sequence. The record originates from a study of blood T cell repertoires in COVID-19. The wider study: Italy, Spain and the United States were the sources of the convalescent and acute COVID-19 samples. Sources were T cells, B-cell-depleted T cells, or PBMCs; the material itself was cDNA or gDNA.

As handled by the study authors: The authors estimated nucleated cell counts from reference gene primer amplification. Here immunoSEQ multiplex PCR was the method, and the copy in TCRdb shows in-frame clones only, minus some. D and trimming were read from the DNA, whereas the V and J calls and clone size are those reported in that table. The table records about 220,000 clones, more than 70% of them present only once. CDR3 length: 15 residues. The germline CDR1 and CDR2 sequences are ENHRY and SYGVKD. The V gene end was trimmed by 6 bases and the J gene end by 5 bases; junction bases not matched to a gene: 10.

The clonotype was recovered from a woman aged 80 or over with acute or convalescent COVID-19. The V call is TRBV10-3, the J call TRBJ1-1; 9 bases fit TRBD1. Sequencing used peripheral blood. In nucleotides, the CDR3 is TGTGCCATCAGGGGGTTGGGACAGGGAGGGACTGAAGCTTTCTTT. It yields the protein CAIRGLGQGGTEAFF.